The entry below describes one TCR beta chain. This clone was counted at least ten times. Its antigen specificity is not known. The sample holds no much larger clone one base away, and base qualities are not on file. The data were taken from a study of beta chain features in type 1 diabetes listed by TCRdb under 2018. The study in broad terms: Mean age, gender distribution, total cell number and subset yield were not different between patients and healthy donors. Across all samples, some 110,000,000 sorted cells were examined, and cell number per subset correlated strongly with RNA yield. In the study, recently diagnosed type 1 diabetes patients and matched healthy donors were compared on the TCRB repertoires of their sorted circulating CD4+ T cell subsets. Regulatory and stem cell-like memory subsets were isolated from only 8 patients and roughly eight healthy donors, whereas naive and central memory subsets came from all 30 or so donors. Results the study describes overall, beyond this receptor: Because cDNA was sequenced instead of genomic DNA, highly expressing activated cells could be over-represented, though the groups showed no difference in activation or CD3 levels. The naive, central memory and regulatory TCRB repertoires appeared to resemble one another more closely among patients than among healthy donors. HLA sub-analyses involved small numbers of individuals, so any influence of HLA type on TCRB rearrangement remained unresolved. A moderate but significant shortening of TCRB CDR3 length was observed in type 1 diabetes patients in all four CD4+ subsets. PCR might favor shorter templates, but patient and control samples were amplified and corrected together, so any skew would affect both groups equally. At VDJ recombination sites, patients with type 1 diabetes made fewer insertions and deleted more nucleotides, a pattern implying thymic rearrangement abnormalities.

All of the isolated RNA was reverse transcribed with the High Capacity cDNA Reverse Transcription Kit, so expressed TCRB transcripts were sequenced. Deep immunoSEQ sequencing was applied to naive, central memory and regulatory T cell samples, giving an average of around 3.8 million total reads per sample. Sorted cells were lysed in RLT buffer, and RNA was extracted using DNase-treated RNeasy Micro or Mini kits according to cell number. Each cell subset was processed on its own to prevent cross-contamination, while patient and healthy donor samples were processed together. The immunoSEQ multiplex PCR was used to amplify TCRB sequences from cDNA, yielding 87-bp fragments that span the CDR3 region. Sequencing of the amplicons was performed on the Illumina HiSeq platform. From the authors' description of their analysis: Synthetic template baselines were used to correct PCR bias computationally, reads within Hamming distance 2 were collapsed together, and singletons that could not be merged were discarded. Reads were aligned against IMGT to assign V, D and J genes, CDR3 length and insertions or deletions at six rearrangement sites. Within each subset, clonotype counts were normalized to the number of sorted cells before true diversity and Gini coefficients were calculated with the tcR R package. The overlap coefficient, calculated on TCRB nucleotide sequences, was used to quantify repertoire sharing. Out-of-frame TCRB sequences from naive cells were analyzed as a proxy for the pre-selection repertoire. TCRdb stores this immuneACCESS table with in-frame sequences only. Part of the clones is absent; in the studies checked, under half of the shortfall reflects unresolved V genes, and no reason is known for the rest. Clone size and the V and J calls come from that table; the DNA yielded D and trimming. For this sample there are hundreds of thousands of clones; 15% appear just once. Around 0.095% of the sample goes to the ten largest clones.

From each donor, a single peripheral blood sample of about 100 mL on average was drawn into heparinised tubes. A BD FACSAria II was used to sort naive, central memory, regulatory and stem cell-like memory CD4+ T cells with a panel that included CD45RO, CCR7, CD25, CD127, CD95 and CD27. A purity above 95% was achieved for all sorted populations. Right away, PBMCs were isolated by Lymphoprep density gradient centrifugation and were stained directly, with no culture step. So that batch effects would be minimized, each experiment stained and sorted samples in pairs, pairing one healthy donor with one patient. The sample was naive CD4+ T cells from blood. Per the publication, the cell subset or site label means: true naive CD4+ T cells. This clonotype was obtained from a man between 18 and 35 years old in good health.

At the DNA level, the sequence is TGTGCCATCAGAGGGACACAGGGGGAAGCTTTCTTT. Translated, this gives CAIRGTQGEAFF. The chain links TRBV10-3 with TRBJ1-1; 7 bases in the junction line up with TRBD1. The CDR3, from cysteine to phenylalanine, totals 12 residues. Of all the DNA, just the CDR3 is kept, 36 bases in frame from base 1. The germline V gene specifies ENHRY as CDR1 and SYGVKD as CDR2. The germline V end is reduced by 6 bases and the J end by 8 bases; junction bases left unmatched: 6.